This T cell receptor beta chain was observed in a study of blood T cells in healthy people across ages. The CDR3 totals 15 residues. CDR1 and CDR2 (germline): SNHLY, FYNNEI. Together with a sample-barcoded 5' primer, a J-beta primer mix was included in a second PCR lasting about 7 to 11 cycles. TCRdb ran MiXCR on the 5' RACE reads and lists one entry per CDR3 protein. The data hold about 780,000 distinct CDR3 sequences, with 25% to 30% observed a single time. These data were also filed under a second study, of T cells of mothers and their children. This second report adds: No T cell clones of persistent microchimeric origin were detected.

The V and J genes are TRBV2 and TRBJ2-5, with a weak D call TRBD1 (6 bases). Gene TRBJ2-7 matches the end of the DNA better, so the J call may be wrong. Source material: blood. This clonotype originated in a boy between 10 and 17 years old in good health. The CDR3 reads CASSILGTFTYEQYF. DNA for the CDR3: TGTGCCAGCAGTATACTCGGGACATTTACCTACGAGCAGTACTTC.